The 2 T cell receptor beta chains listed next were all sequenced from one sample in a study of cytomegalovirus exposure and HLA in healthy donors. TCRdb's copy holds only in-frame clones and misses some; the assay was immunoSEQ multiplex PCR. In the table there are about 330,000 clones, roughly nine tenths of which are singletons. Sequenced sample: PBMCs. The source is a woman in her thirties in good health and CMV-seropositive.

V is TRBV18 and J is TRBJ1-2; D possibly corresponds to TRBD1 (6 bases). Trimming took 4 bases from V and 0 from J, leaving 18 bases between them. This CDR3 region has 17 residues. Germline loops: CDR1 KGHSH, CDR2 LQKENI. The CDR3 nucleotides are TGTGCCAGCTCACTAACATCGGACCAGGGGTCTAACTATGGCTACACCTTC. It codes for CASSLTSDQGSNYGYTF.

There are a few counts of this clone. The rearrangement links TRBV6-5 to TRBJ2-2; D is uncertain. Trimming took 6 bases from V and 0 from J, leaving 11 bases between them. The CDR3 length is 15 residues. CDR1 is MNHEY and CDR2 is SVGAGI in the germline V gene. The CDR3 coding sequence is TGTGCCAGCAGGATCGGGTCCTCGAACACCGGGGAGCTGTTTTTT. Translating gives CASRIGSSNTGELFF.